Below, 5 T cell receptor beta chains from the same sample are listed, as sequenced in a study of CD8 T cells in ankylosing spondylitis. MiXCR, run by TCRdb on the 5' RACE reads, gives a single entry per CDR3 protein. The profile covers a few hundred thousand distinct CDR3 sequences, with over 15% appearing a single time and about a third taken by the ten largest. Source material: blood, either unsorted or a sorted T cell fraction (not recorded which). The receptors shown here come from a male donor with ankylosing spondylitis or in good health (not recorded which).

The V and J genes are TRBV11-2 and TRBJ1-1; D unclear. The germline V and J ends were trimmed by 1 base and 1 base, with 25 bases remaining between them. Per the germline V gene, CDR1 is SGHAT and CDR2 is FQNNGV. This CDR3 region has 20 residues. DNA of the CDR3: TGTGCCAGCAGCTTAGGCCTCCTAGGTAGCCTACAGACCCGGAACACTGAAGCTTTCTTT. Its protein is CASSLGLLGSLQTRNTEAFF.

This chain links TRBV4-1 with TRBJ2-1; the D is unclear. Per the germline V gene, CDR1 is MGHRA and CDR2 is YSYEKL. Trimming took 1 base from V and 6 from J, leaving 10 bases between them. The CDR3 loop spans 14 amino acids. CDR3 loop: CASSQVTIPNEQFF. The CDR3 nucleotides read TGCGCCAGCAGCCAAGTCACTATCCCCAATGAGCAGTTCTTC.

This chain links TRBV20-1 with TRBJ2-3, with 10 bases fitting TRBD2. This CDR3 contains 15 residues. Germline V gene sequence: CDR1 DFQATT, CDR2 SNEGSKA (reference sequence). The V and J ends lost 6 bases and 1 base, in that order; junction bases with no gene match: 7. The CDR3 loop reads CSAESLAGGTDTQYF. Written as DNA, the CDR3 is TGCAGTGCCGAATCCCTAGCGGGAGGCACAGATACGCAGTATTTT.

This rearrangement joins TRBV28 to TRBJ2-2, with D possibly matching TRBD2 (5 bases). With 3 bases removed from V and 2 bases from J, the gap between germline ends came to 7 bases. CDR3 length: 14 amino acids. Germline assignment: CDR1 MDHEN and CDR2 SYDVKM. CDR3 in DNA: TGTGCCAGCAGTTTTAGACTAAACACCGGGGAGCTGTTTTTT. It codes for CASSFRLNTGELFF.

The J gene is TRBJ2-5, the V gene TRBV29-1, with D hard to call. V lost 4 bases, J lost 7 bases, and 22 bases lay in between. CDR3 length: 15 amino acids. CDR1 SQVTM and CDR2 ANQGSEA come from the germline V gene. CDR3 region: CSVGGFVSRHRTQYF. The CDR3 nucleotides are TGCAGCGTTGGGGGTTTCGTCTCCCGGCATAGGACCCAGTACTTC.